This TCR beta chain originates from a study of blood T cell repertoires in COVID-19. Looking at the study overall: PBMCs, B-cell-depleted T cells, or T cells provided the cDNA or gDNA that made up the material.

The V end was cut by 2 bases, the J end by 4 bases, with 9 bases between. In germline, CDR1 is KGHSH, CDR2 LQKENI. CDR3 length equals 13 residues. Source study methods: From reference gene primer amplification, estimates of nucleated cell counts were derived. Method: immunoSEQ multiplex PCR; TCRdb's copy keeps in-frame clones and lacks some. V and J calls and clone size are copied from that table; D and trimming were computed from the DNA. Of approximately 41,000 clones listed, 88% are singletons. The chain employs TRBV18 and TRBJ2-7, with D perhaps matching TRBD1 (6 bases). The sample consisted of peripheral blood. The sequence was collected from a human donor in a cohort sampled during active COVID-19. The CDR3 here is CASSPTQGYEQYF. The DNA for the CDR3 is TGTGCCAGCTCACCAACACAGGGTTACGAGCAGTACTTC. Filled out from reference TRBV18 and TRBJ2-7, the complete variable domain reads NAGVMQNPRHLVRRRGQEARLRCSPMKGHSHVYWYRQLPEEGLKFMVYLQKENIIDESGMPKERFSAEFPKEGPSILRIQQVVRGDSAAYFCASSPTQGYEQYFGPGTRLTVT.